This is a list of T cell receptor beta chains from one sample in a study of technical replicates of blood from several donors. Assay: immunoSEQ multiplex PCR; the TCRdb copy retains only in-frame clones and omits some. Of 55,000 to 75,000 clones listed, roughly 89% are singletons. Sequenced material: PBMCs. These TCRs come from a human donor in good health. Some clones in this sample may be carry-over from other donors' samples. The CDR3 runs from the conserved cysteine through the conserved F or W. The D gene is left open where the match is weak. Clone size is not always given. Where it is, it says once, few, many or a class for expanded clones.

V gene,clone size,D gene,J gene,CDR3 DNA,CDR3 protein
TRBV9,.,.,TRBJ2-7,TGTGCCAGCAGCGCACAGGGAGTGGGGCCCTACGAGCAGTACTTC,CASSAQGVGPYEQYF
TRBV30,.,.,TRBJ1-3,TGTGCCTGGAGGGGTTATCTAGGAGCCTCTGGAAACACCATATATTTT,CAWRGYLGASGNTIYF
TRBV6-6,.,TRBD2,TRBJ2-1,TGTGCCAGCAGTTTCTCTAGCGGGAGCGGGAATGAGCAGTTCTTC,CASSFSSGSGNEQFF
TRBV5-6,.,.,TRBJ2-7,TGTGCCAGCAGCAGAGGAGGGCCGGCCTACGAGCAGTACTTC,CASSRGGPAYEQYF
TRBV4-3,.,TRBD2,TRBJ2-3,TGCGCCAGCAGCCAAGCCGGCGGGGGTCCTAGCACAGATACGCAGTATTTT,CASSQAGGGPSTDTQYF
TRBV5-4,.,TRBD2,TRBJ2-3,TGTGCCAGCAGCTTGATTGGCGGGGGGTCTAGCACAGATACGCAGTATTTT,CASSLIGGGSSTDTQYF
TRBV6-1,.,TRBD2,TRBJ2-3,TGTGCCAGCAGTGGCGGGGGGGCTACAGATACGCAGTATTTT,CASSGGGATDTQYF
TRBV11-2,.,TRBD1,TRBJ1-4,TGTGCCAGCAGCCCCAGGGGGACCAATGAAAAACTGTTTTTT,CASSPRGTNEKLFF
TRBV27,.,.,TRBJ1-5,TGTGCCAGCAGCCCCCGGACAGCTAGCAATCAGCCCCAGCATTTT,CASSPRTASNQPQHF
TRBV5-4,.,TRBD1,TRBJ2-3,TGTGCCAGCAGCTTGCTCGGGACAGGGCCCACAGATACGCAGTATTTT,CASSLLGTGPTDTQYF
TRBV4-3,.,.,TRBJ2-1,TGCGCCAGCAGCCAAGTGGTCGGCGGCTCCTACAATGAGCAGTTCTTC,CASSQVVGGSYNEQFF
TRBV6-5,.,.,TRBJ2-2,TGCTCAGCGCGGGCAGTATGGAACACCGGGGAGCTGTTTTTT,CSARAVWNTGELFF
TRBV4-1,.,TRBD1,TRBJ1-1,TGCGCCAGCAGCCGCCTACAGGGGGCTCGAGTCACTGAAGCTTTCTTT,CASSRLQGARVTEAFF
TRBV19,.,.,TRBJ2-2,TGTGCCAGTAGTATAGGAGGAGGGAGGTTCGGGCCCACGAACACCGGGGAGCTGTTTTTT,CASSIGGGRFGPTNTGELFF
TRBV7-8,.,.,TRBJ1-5,TGTGCCAGCAGCGCCTACAGGGTTCCCAGCAATCAGCCCCAGCATTTT,CASSAYRVPSNQPQHF
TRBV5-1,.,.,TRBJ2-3,TGCGCCAGCAGCGCCGACTTGGATACGCAGTATTTT,CASSADLDTQYF
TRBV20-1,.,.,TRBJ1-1,TGCAGTGCTATGAGACTGGCTGAAGCTTTCTTT,CSAMRLAEAFF
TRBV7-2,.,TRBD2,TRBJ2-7,TGTGCCAGCAGCTTAGGAGCGGGGGGCACCTACGAGCAGTACTTC,CASSLGAGGTYEQYF
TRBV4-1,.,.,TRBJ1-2,TGCGCCAGCAGCCAAGATCAAGCGGGATTTGGGTATGGCTACACCTTC,CASSQDQAGFGYGYTF
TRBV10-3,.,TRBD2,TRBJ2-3,TGTGCCATCAACGGGGCTAGCGGGGGAATCGCAGATACGCAGTATTTT,CAINGASGGIADTQYF
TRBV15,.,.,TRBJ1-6,TGTGCCACCAGCACGGGACAATATAATTCACCCCTCCACTTT,CATSTGQYNSPLHF
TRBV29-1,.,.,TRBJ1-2,TGCAGCGTTGCGAGGGCAGTTTATGGCTACACCTTC,CSVARAVYGYTF
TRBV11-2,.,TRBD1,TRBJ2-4,TGTGCCAGCAGCCCCAGGGGGAAAAACATTCAGTACTTC,CASSPRGKNIQYF
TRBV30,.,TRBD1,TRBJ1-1,TGTGCCTGGGATCTATCAGGGGGCCGAACTGAAGCTTTCTTT,CAWDLSGGRTEAFF
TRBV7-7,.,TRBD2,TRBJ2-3,TGTGCCAGCAGCGACGGGACTAGCGGGAGGACAGATACGCAGTATTTT,CASSDGTSGRTDTQYF
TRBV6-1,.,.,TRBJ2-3,TGTGCCAGCAGTTTCCTCGGACATGCCACAGATACGCAGTATTTT,CASSFLGHATDTQYF
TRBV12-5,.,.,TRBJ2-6,TGTGCTAGTGGTTTGGTACAAAGCGTTGGGGCCAACGTCCTGACTTTC,CASGLVQSVGANVLTF
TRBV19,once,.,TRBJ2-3,TGTGCCAGTTCTCAGGGACGGGGACACACAGATACGCAGTATTTT,CASSQGRGHTDTQYF
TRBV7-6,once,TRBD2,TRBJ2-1,TGTGCCAGCAGCGCCCTCGGGGTGCGGGAGAGCTACAATGAGCAGTTCTTC,CASSALGVRESYNEQFF
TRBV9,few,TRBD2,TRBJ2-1,TGTGCCAGCAGCCCGGGGCTAGCGGGCAATGAGCAGTTCTTC,CASSPGLAGNEQFF
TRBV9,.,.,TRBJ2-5,TGTGCCAGCAGCGTAGTGGGGGGTTCGGAGACCCAGTACTTC,CASSVVGGSETQYF
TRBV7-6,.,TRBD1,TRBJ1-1,TGTGCCAGCAGCCCGAGACAGGGGAAGGACACTGAAGCTTTCTTT,CASSPRQGKDTEAFF
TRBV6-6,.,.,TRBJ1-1,TGTGCCAGCAGGGTGACAGTGAACACTGAAGCTTTCTTT,CASRVTVNTEAFF
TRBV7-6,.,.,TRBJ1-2,TGTGCCAGCAGCCTAGAGGCGGGTTGGGGCTACACCTTC,CASSLEAGWGYTF
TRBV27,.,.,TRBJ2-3,TGTGCCAGCAGTCCCCGGTGGGGGCCCCGGGCAGATACGCAGTATTTT,CASSPRWGPRADTQYF
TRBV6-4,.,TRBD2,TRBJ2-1,TGTGCCAGCAGTACTAGCGGGGGGGCCCAAAATGAGCAGTTCTTC,CASSTSGGAQNEQFF
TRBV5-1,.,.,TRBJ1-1,TGCGCCAGCAGCTGGGGGGGGAACACTGAAGCTTTCTTT,CASSWGGNTEAFF
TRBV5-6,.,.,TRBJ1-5,TGTGCCAGCAGCTTGTCCTGGGCCGAGCGGGGCAATCAGCCCCAGCATTTT,CASSLSWAERGNQPQHF
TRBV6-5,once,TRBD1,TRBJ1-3,TGTGCCAGCAGTTCTGGGACAGGGGGCAATGGAAACACCATATATTTT,CASSSGTGGNGNTIYF
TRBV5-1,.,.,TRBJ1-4,TGCGCCAGCAGCTTGGGCAGGACTAATGAAAAACTGTTTTTT,CASSLGRTNEKLFF
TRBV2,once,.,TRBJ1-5,TGTGCCAGCAGTGAAGCGCTACAGGGTGGATTTCAGCCCCAGCATTTT,CASSEALQGGFQPQHF
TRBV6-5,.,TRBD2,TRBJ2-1,TGTGCCAGCAGTCCCGGGACTATCGGTTTAGAGCAGTTCTTC,CASSPGTIGLEQFF